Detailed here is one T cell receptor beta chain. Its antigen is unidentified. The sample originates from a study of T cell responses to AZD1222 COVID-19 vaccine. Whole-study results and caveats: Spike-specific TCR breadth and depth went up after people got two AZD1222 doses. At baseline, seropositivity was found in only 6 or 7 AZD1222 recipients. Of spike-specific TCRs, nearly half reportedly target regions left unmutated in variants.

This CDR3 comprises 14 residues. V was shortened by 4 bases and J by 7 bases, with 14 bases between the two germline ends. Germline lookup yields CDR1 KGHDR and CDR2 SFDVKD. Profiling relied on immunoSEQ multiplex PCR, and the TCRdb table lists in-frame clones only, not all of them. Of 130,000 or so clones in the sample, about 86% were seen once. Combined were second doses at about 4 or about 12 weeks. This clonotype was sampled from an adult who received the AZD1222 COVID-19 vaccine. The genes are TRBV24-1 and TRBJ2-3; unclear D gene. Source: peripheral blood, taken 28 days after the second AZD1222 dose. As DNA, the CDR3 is TGTGCCACCAGTGACCCGGCGCATGGAAATACGCAGTATTTT. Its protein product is CATSDPAHGNTQYF.